Each of the 22 T cell receptor beta chains below was sequenced from the same sample in a study of cytomegalovirus exposure and HLA in healthy donors. PCR employed 60 Vbeta and 13 Jbeta primers. The assay was immunoSEQ multiplex PCR, and TCRdb's table has in-frame clones only and misses some. Of more than 85,000 clones listed, 60% to 85% are singletons. The source material was PBMCs. Receptors were obtained from a woman aged 55-69 years in good health and CMV-seropositive.

The genes are TRBV4-2 and TRBJ2-1; 8 bases map to TRBD2. V gave up 1 base and J gave up 8 bases; unmatched junction bases: 7. Per the germline V gene, CDR1 is LGHNA and CDR2 is YNFKEQ. The CDR3 runs to 15 residues. The CDR3 DNA follows: TGTGCCAGCAGCCAAGTTCCGGGAGGGCCCCATGAGCAGTTCTTC. Translation gives CASSQVPGGPHEQFF.

This clone was seen just once. The rearrangement joins TRBV6-1 to TRBJ1-2, with TRBD1 matching 8 bases. V lost 6 bases and J lost 3; bases outside the gene matches: 3. The CDR3 sequence is 13 residues long. Per the germline V gene, CDR1 is MNHNS and CDR2 is SASEGT. Here the CDR3 reads CASRGQAYYGYTF. The CDR3 coding sequence is TGTGCCAGCAGGGGACAGGCCTACTATGGCTACACCTTC.

This chain uses TRBV5-1 with TRBJ2-2; D is unclear. Trimming cost V 2 bases and J 8 bases, with 13 bases left between them. CDR1 and CDR2 (germline): SGHRS, YFSETQ. This CDR3 has 14 residues. This CDR3 is CASSLPESSGELFF. CDR3 in DNA: TGCGCCAGCAGCTTACCCGAGAGTTCTGGGGAGCTGTTTTTT.

The chain is built from TRBV11-3 and TRBJ2-5, with 10 bases lining up with TRBD2. Germline-derived CDR1 and CDR2 are SGHNT and YENEEA. The junction had 5 bases not matched to a gene; V was cut back by 5 bases and J by 11 bases. This CDR3 has 12 residues. This chain's CDR3 is CASSISGGSQYF. The CDR3 nucleotides are TGTGCCAGCAGCATTAGCGGGGGGAGTCAGTACTTC.

V gene TRBV6-6 combines with J gene TRBJ1-1; D gene unclear. The V end was cut by 6 bases, the J end by 9 bases, with 20 bases between. This CDR3 has 14 amino acids. CDR1 MNHNY and CDR2 SVGAGI come from the germline V gene (reference sequence). This CDR3 reads CASSMRTEGSKAFF. As DNA, the CDR3 is TGTGCCAGCAGCATGCGGACGGAGGGATCTAAAGCTTTCTTT.

The V gene is TRBV19, the J gene TRBJ1-2; the match to TRBD1 covers 10 bases. Germline loops: CDR1 LNHDA, CDR2 SQIVND (reference sequence). CDR3 size: 13 residues. V lost 4 bases to trimming and J lost 6 bases; unmatched junction nucleotides: 2. The CDR3 DNA reads as TGTGCCAGTAGTAGGGGACAGGGGAATGGCTACACCTTC. This translates into CASSRGQGNGYTF.

For the CDR3, the DNA is TGTGCCAGCAGGGTCGACAGGTGGGGAACCGGCACAGATACGCAGTATTTT. This translates into CASRVDRWGTGTDTQYF. J is TRBJ2-3 and V is TRBV28; perhaps TRBD1 as D (6 bases). The CDR3 is 17 amino acids. V was shortened by 6 bases and J by 1 base, with 20 bases between the two germline ends. From germline, CDR1 is MDHEN and CDR2 SYDVKM.

V usage is TRBV19 and J usage is TRBJ1-1; D might be TRBD1 (5 bases). Germline V lookup: CDR1 LNHDA, CDR2 SQIVND (reference sequence). The CDR3 covers 13 residues. The V end lost 6 bases, the J end lost 3 bases, and 11 bases lay between the germline ends. Here the CDR3 reads CASSGRGHTEAFF. For the CDR3, the DNA is TGTGCCAGTAGCGGGAGGGGTCACACTGAAGCTTTCTTT.

The rearrangement joins TRBV30 to TRBJ2-1; a possible D gene is TRBD2 (5 bases). Germline V gene sequence: CDR1 GTSNPN, CDR2 SVGIG (reference sequence). Trimming removed 2 bases at V and 6 bases at J, with 8 bases between. This CDR3 is built from 12 residues. The CDR3 loop is CAWSRDSNEQFF. The CDR3 coding sequence is TGTGCCTGGAGTCGGGATAGCAATGAGCAGTTCTTC.

The chain is built from TRBV11-2 and TRBJ2-7; D unclear. The CDR3 totals 11 residues. V dropped 5 bases and J dropped 9 bases, with 11 bases sitting between them. Germline CDR1 is SGHAT and CDR2 is FQNNGV. The CDR3 DNA is TGTGCCAGCAGCGACAATCCCGCGCAGTACTTC. It codes for CASSDNPAQYF.

The chain recombines TRBV18 with TRBJ2-1; TRBD2 agrees at 7 bases. The CDR3 totals 19 residues. CDR1 and CDR2 (germline): KGHSH, LQKENI. Unmatched junction bases numbered 14, after V lost 3 bases and J lost 0 bases. The CDR3 region is CASSPLSGLHGSSYNEQFF. The CDR3 DNA reads TGTGCCAGCTCACCTCTTAGCGGGCTGCATGGGAGCTCCTACAATGAGCAGTTCTTC. The whole variable domain, filled in from reference TRBV18 and TRBJ2-1, reads NAGVMQNPRHLVRRRGQEARLRCSPMKGHSHVYWYRQLPEEGLKFMVYLQKENIIDESGMPKERFSAEFPKEGPSILRIQQVVRGDSAAYFCASSPLSGLHGSSYNEQFFGPGTRLTVL.

This clone was detected many times. J is TRBJ1-1 and V is TRBV29-1; 9 bases are shared with TRBD1. The V segment lost 4 bases and the J segment 4 bases; nucleotides outside the gene matches: 1. The CDR3 is 12 residues long. CDR1 and CDR2 (germline): SQVTM, ANQGSEA. In DNA form, the CDR3 reads TGCAGCGTTGGACAGGGGGTCACTGAAGCTTTCTTT. Translated, it gives CSVGQGVTEAFF. The full variable domain, rest sourced from reference TRBV29-1 and TRBJ1-1, is SAVISQKPSRDICQRGTSLTIQCQVDSQVTMMFWYRQQPGQSLTLIATANQGSEATYESGFVIDKFPISRPNLTFSTLTVSNMSPEDSSIYLCSVGQGVTEAFFGQGTRLTVV.

J is TRBJ2-5 and V is TRBV12-5, with TRBD2 matching 11 bases. The DNA end is a closer match to TRBJ2-7, so the J assignment may be wrong. Germline V lookup: CDR1 LGHNT, CDR2 FRNRAP. The CDR3 loop spans 15 amino acids. CDR3 in amino acids: CASGLATSGNAEQYF. The CDR3 DNA follows: TGTGCTAGTGGTTTGGCGACTAGCGGGAATGCCGAGCAGTACTTC.

The chain is built from TRBV2 and TRBJ2-2, with D perhaps TRBD2 (6 bases). There are 16 residues in the CDR3. V gave up 0 bases and J gave up 9 bases, with 17 bases separating them. CDR1 is SNHLY, CDR2 FYNNEI, per germline. CDR3 protein: CASSEAVVAAGRELFF. The CDR3 DNA follows: TGTGCCAGCAGTGAAGCGGTGGTAGCGGCAGGTCGGGAGCTGTTTTTT.

This rearrangement joins TRBV6-5 to TRBJ1-4, with TRBD1 matching over 7 bases. CDR3 size: 14 residues. The V gene end was trimmed by 4 bases and the J gene end by 8 bases; junction bases not matched to a gene: 7. From germline, CDR1 is MNHEY and CDR2 SVGAGI. This CDR3 is CASSLRQGQEKLFF. The CDR3 coding sequence is TGTGCCAGCAGTTTAAGACAGGGCCAAGAAAAACTGTTTTTT.

V usage is TRBV6-5 and J usage is TRBJ1-5, with 8 bases identical to TRBD1. CDR3 size: 14 residues. The germline V gene encodes CDR1 MNHEY and CDR2 SVGAGI. V was pared by 5 bases and J by 7 bases, with 7 bases of the junction left unmatched. The CDR3 loop reads CASSPDRVGQPQHF. Written as DNA, the CDR3 is TGTGCCAGCAGTCCGGACAGGGTGGGACAGCCCCAGCATTTT.

The V gene is TRBV11-2, the J gene TRBJ2-5; D is unclear. The CDR3 runs to 13 residues. V lost 4 bases and J lost 5, with 11 bases in between. From germline, CDR1 is SGHAT and CDR2 FQNNGV. DNA of the CDR3: TGTGCCAGCAGCTCGACAATTCTGGAGACCCAGTACTTC. This gives the protein CASSSTILETQYF.

The chain combines TRBV29-1 with TRBJ2-1, with a possible D match to TRBD2 (6 bases). With 6 bases removed from V and 6 bases from J, the gap between germline ends came to 18 bases. The CDR3 is made up of 14 amino acids. The V gene's germline CDR1 is SQVTM and CDR2 ANQGSEA. CDR3 residues: CSVSGDEAANEQFF. CDR3 nucleotides: TGCAGCGTCTCGGGGGACGAAGCGGCCAATGAGCAGTTCTTC.

This clone was counted once. V and J are TRBV18 and TRBJ1-2; D gene uncertain. There are 14 residues in the CDR3. Deletions cut 4 bases from V and 7 bases from J, with 16 bases between. CDR1 KGHSH and CDR2 LQKENI come from the germline V gene. This CDR3 is CASSRERLVGGYTF. The CDR3 coding sequence is TGTGCCAGCTCACGAGAAAGACTGGTGGGTGGCTACACCTTC.

The gene calls are TRBV6-1 and TRBJ1-5, with D unresolved. Germline V lookup: CDR1 MNHNS, CDR2 SASEGT. The CDR3 contains 12 residues. V was trimmed by 3 bases and J by 5 bases, leaving 5 bases between them. CDR3 residues: CASSDLDQPQHF. In DNA, the CDR3 is TGTGCCAGCAGTGACCTCGATCAGCCCCAGCATTTT.

This clone was seen just once. The chain uses TRBV2 and TRBJ2-7; D is ambiguous. The CDR3 is 11 residues long. V was shortened by 8 bases and J by 3 bases, with 8 bases between the two germline ends. CDR1 and CDR2 from the germline V gene are SNHLY and FYNNEI. CDR3 loop: CASEVVYEQYF. The CDR3 DNA follows: TGTGCCAGCGAGGTGGTCTACGAGCAGTACTTC.

Only a few counts were recorded for this clone. This rearrangement joins TRBV4-2 to TRBJ2-7; D unclear. CDR3 length: 14 amino acids. The germline V and J ends were trimmed by 3 bases and 3 bases, with 12 bases remaining between them. Germline V gene data show CDR1 as LGHNA and CDR2 as YNFKEQ. CDR3 in amino acids: CASSHPSTNYEQYF. The CDR3 DNA is TGTGCCAGCAGCCACCCTAGTACGAACTACGAGCAGTACTTC.